The clone carrying this T cell receptor (beta chain) appeared once. The antigen is unknown. These data belong to a study of identical twins. Whole-study findings and limits: Out-of-frame alpha sequences shared by twins were enriched for low generation probability. With monozygotic twins, out-of-frame TCR alpha sharing exceeded what models estimated. Abundant beta clonotypes from cord blood bore fewer insertions; memory repertoires lacked this pattern.

It was template switching that added a universal primer site, and there were unique molecular identifiers on the cDNA. TCRdb analysed the 5' RACE reads with MiXCR anew, one entry per CDR3 protein. This table has 420,000 or so distinct CDR3 sequences, under 20% appearing once. This TCR came from a man aged 45-60 years in good health. Sequencing input: naive T cells sorted from blood.

The CDR3 loop reads CASSALPGQRNTGELFF. Here the CDR3 DNA reads TGTGCCAGCAGCGCGTTACCGGGACAGAGGAACACCGGGGAGCTGTTTTTT. The chain has TRBV11-2 and TRBJ2-2; TRBD1 matches at 7 bases. CDR3 size: 17 residues. Germline V gives CDR1 SGHAT, CDR2 FQNNGV. Trimming cost V 5 bases and J 1 base; bases outside gene matches: 10. Based on the CDR3 plus reference TRBV11-2 and TRBJ2-2, the full variable domain is EAGVAQSPRYKIIEKRQSVAFWCNPISGHATLYWYQQILGQGPKLLIQFQNNGVVDDSQLPKDRFSAERLKGVDSTLKIQPAKLEDSAVYLCASSALPGQRNTGELFFGEGSRLTVL.